This T cell receptor beta chain was profiled in a study of T cell repertoires in cytomegalovirus infection. This clonotype occurred a few times. Its specificity is unknown. Germline assignment: CDR1 DFQATT and CDR2 SNEGSKA (reference sequence). This CDR3 spans 16 amino acids. V shed 7 bases and J 0 bases; nucleotides not matched to a gene: 14. TCRdb called the reads again in MiXCR, with one record for every CDR3 protein. This sample has about 360,000 distinct CDR3 sequences, with nearly 35% found just once. The sequenced sample was cultured PBMCs, obtained from culture after CMV antigen stimulation. The source of this sequence is a human donor in good health (CMV status not recorded). Some clones in this sample may be carry-over from other donors' samples. V usage is TRBV20-1 and J usage is TRBJ1-2; 7 bases map to TRBD1. Written as DNA, the CDR3 is TGCAGTGTAAGCCGGGACAGCGTTATTTCTAACTATGGCTACACCTTC. The encoded protein is CSVSRDSVISNYGYTF.